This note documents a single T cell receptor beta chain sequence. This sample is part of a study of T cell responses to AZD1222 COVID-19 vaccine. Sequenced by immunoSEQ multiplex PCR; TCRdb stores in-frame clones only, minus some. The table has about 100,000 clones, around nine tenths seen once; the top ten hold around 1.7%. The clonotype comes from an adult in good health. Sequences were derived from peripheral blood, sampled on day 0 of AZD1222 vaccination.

CDR3: CASSHGGGGIGEQYF. CDR3 bases: TGTGCCAGCAGTCACGGTGGGGGCGGAATCGGGGAGCAGTACTTC. The rearrangement uses TRBV6-6 and TRBJ2-7, with a tentative D call TRBD1 (6 bases). The CDR3 loop spans 15 amino acids. Germline CDR1 and CDR2: MNHNY and SVGAGI (reference sequence). With 5 bases removed from V and 7 bases from J, the gap between germline ends came to 21 bases.